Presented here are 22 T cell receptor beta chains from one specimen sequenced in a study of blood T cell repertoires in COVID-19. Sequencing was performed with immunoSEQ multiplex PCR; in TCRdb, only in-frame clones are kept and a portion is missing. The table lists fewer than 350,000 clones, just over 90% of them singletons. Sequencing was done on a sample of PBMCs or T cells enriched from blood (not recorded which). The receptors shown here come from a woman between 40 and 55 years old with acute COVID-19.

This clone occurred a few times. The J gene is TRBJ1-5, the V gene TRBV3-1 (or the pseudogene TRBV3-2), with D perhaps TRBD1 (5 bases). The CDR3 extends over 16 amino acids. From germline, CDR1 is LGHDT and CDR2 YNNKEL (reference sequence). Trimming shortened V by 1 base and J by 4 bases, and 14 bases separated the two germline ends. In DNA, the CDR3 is TGTGCCAGCAGCCAAGGGCCTGCCCAGGGAAATCAGCCCCAGCATTTT. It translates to CASSQGPAQGNQPQHF.

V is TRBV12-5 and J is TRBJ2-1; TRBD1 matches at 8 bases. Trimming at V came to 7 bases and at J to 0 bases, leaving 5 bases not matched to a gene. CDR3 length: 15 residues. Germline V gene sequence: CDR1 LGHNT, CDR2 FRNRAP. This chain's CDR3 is CASASGGVSYNEQFF. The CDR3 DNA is TGTGCTAGTGCCTCAGGGGGCGTCTCCTACAATGAGCAGTTCTTC.

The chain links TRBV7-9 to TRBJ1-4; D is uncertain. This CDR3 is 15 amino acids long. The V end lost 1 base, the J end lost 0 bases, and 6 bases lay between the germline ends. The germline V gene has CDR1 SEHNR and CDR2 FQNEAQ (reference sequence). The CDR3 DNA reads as TGTGCCAGCAGCTTAGTGCGGGCAACTAATGAAAAACTGTTTTTT. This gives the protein CASSLVRATNEKLFF.

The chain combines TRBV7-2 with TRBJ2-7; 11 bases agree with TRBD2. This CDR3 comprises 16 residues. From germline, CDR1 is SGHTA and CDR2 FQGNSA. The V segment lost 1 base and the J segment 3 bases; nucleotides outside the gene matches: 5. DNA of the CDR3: TGTGCCAGCAGCTTAGACGCTAGCGGGAGGCTCTACGAGCAGTACTTC. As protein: CASSLDASGRLYEQYF.

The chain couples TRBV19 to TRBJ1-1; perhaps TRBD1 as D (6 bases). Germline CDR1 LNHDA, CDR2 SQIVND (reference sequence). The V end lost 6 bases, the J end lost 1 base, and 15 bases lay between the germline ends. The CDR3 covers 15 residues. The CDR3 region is CASSLPGGGNTEAFF. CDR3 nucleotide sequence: TGTGCCAGTAGCCTCCCGGGAGGGGGGAACACTGAAGCTTTCTTT.

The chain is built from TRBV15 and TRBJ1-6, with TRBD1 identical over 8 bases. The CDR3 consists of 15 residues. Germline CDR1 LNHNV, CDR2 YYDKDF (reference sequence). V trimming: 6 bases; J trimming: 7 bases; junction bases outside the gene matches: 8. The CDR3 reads CATRFAGGLNSPLHF. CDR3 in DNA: TGTGCCACCAGGTTTGCAGGGGGCTTGAATTCACCCCTCCACTTT.

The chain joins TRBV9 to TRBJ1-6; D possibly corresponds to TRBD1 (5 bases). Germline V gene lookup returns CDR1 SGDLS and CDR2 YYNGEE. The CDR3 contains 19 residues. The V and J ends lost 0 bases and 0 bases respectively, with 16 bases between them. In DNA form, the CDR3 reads TGTGCCAGCAGCGTAGCCCCGTTGGGGCCGCTCTCCTATAATTCACCCCTCCACTTT. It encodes CASSVAPLGPLSYNSPLHF.

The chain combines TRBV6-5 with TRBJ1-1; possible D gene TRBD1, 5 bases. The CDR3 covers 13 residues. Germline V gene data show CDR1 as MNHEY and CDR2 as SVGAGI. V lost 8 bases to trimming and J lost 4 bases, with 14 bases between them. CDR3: CASVRVLSTEAFF. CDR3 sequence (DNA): TGTGCCAGCGTCAGGGTGCTGAGCACTGAAGCTTTCTTT.

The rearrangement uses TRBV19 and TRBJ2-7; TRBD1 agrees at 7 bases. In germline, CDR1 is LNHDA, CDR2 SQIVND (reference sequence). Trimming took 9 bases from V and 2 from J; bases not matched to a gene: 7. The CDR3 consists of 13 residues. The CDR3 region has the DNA TGTGCCAGGCGTACAGGGGTACCCTACGAGCAGTACTTC. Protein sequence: CARRTGVPYEQYF.

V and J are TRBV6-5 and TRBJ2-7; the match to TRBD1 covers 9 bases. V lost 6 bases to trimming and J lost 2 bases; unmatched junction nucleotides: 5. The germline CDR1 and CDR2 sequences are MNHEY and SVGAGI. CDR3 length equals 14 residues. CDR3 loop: CASRDRDRAYEQYF. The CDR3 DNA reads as TGTGCCAGCAGGGACCGGGACAGGGCCTACGAGCAGTACTTC.

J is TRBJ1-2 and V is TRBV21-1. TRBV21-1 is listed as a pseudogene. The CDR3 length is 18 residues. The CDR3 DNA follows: TGTGCCAGCAGCAAGGGAGTACCCTCGTTCCATATTGGTGATGGCTACACCTTC. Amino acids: CASSKGVPSFHIGDGYTF.

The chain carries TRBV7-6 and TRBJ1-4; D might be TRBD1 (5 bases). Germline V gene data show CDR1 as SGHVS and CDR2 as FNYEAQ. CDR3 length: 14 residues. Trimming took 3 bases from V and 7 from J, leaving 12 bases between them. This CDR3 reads CASSLTDVGEKLFF. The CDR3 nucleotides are TGTGCCAGCAGCTTGACAGACGTCGGTGAAAAACTGTTTTTT.

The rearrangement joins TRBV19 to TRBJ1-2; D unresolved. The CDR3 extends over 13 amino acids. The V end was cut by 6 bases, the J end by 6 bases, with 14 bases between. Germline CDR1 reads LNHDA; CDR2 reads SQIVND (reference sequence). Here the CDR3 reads CASSPRGVHGYTF. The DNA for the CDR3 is TGTGCCAGTAGCCCCCGCGGGGTCCATGGCTACACCTTC.

The DNA of the CDR3 is TGTGCCAGCAGTTACGTTTCGAGTACCCACAATGAGCAGTTCTTC. This gives the protein CASSYVSSTHNEQFF. This chain joins TRBV6-2 or TRBV6-3 and TRBJ2-1, with D unclear. Germline V gene sequence: CDR1 MNHEY, CDR2 SVGEGT. V was clipped by 2 bases and J by 5 bases, with 13 bases between them. This CDR3 is built from 15 residues.

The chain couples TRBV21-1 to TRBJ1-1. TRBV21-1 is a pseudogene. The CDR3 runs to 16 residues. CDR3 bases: TGTGCCAGCAGCACCCCCCGAGGGGGGGCGAACACTGAAGCTTTCTTT. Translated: CASSTPRGGANTEAFF.

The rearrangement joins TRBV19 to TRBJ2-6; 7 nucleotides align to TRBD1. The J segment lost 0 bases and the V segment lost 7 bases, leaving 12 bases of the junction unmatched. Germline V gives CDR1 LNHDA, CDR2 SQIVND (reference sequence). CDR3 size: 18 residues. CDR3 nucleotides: TGTGCCAGTATCCCCCCTCACGGACAGGTCTCTGGGGCCAACGTCCTGACTTTC. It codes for CASIPPHGQVSGANVLTF.

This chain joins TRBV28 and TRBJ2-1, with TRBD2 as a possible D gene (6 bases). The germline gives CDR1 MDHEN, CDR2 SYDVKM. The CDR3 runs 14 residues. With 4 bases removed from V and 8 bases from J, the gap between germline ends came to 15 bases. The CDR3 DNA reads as TGTGCCAGCAGTTGGAGGGAGCAGGAGGATGAGCAGTTCTTC. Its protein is CASSWREQEDEQFF.

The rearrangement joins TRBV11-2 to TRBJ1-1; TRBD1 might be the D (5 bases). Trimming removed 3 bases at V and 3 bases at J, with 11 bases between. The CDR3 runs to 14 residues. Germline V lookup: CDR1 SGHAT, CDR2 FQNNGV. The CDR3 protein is CASSFPAGYTEAFF. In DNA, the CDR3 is TGTGCCAGCAGCTTCCCGGCAGGGTACACTGAAGCTTTCTTT.

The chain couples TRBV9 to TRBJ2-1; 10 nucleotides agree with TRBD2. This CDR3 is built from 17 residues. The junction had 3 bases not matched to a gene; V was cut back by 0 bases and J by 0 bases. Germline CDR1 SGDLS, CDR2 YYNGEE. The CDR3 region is CASSVGSGGSSYNEQFF. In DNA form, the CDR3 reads TGTGCCAGCAGCGTAGGTAGCGGGGGGAGCTCCTACAATGAGCAGTTCTTC.

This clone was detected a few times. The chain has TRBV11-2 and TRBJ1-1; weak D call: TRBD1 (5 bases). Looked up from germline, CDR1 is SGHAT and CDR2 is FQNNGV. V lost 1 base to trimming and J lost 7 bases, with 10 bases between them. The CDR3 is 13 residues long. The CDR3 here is CASSLGGLGEAFF. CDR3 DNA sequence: TGTGCCAGCAGCTTAGGGGGCCTGGGTGAAGCTTTCTTT.

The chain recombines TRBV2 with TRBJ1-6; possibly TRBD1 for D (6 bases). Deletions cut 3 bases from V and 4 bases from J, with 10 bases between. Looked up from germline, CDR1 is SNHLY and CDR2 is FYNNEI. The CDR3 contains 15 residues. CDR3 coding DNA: TGTGCCAGCAGTGAGCAGGGGCCTTATAATTCACCCCTCCACTTT. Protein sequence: CASSEQGPYNSPLHF.

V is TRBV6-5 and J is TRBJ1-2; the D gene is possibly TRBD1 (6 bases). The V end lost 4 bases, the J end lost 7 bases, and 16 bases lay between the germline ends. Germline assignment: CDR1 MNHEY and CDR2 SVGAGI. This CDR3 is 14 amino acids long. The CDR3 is CASSSRGALGGYTF. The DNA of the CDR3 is TGTGCCAGCAGTTCTCGGGGGGCCCTAGGTGGCTACACCTTC.